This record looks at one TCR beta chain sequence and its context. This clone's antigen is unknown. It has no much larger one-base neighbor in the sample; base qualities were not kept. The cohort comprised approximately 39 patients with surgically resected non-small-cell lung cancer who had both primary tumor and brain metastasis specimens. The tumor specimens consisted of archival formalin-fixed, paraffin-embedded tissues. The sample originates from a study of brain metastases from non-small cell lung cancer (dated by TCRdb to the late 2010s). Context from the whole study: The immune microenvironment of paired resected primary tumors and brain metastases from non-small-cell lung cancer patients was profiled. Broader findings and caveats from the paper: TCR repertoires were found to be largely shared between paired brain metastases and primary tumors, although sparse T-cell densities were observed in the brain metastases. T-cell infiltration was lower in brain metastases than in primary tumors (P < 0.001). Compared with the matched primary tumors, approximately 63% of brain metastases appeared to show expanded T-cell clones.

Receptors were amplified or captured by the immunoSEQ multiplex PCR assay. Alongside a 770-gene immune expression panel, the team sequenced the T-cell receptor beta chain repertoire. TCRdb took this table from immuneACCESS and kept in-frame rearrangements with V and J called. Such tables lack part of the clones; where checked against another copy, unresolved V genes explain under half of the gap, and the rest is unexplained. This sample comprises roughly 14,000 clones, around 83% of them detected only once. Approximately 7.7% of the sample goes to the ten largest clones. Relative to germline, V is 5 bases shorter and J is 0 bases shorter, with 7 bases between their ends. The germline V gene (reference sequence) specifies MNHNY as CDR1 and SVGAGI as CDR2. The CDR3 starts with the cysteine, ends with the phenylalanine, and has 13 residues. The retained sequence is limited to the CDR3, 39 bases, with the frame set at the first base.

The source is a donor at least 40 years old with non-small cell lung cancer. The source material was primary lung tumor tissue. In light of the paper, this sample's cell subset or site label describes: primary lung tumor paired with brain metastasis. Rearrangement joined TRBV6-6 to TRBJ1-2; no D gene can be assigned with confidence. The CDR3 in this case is CASSQSSNYGYTF. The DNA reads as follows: TGTGCCAGCAGTCAGTCCTCTAACTATGGCTACACCTTC.